This TCR beta chain is from a study of blood T cell repertoires in COVID-19. Study details: Material from acute and convalescent COVID-19 was sourced from the United States, Italy and Spain. T cells, B-cell-depleted T cells, or PBMCs supplied cDNA or gDNA.

V lost 7 bases and J lost 4, with 19 bases in between. CDR3 length equals 15 residues. Germline lookup yields CDR1 MDHEN and CDR2 SYDVKM. Assay: immunoSEQ multiplex PCR; the TCRdb copy retains only in-frame clones and omits some. The data hold fewer than 350,000 clones, with approximately 91% observed a single time. Which cohort a participant joined came from the clinical history participants gave. Cohort 3 recovery required two negative PCRs, clearance, or symptom resolution. The chain couples TRBV28 to TRBJ1-1; TRBD1 might be the D (6 bases). The source of this sequence is a woman aged 30 to 39 who had recovered from COVID-19. The sequencing sample was made of PBMCs or T cells enriched from blood (not recorded which). The CDR3 is CASTPRGGFSTEAFF. CDR3 in DNA: TGTGCCAGCACCCCGAGGGGGGGCTTCTCCACTGAAGCTTTCTTT.